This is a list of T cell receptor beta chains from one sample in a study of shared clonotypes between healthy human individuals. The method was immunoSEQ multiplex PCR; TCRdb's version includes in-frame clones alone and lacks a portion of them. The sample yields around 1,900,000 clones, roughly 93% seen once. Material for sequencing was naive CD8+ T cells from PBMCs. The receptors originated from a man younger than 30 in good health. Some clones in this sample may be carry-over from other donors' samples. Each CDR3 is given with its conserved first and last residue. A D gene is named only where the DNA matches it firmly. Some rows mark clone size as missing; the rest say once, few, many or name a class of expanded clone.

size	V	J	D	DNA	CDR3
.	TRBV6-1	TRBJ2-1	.	TGTGCCAGCAGTGACCGGGACCGATTATACAATGAGCAGTTCTTC	CASSDRDRLYNEQFF
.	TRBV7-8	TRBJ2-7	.	TGTGCCAGCAGCCCAGGGATAGGGCCAACCTACGAGCAGTACTTC	CASSPGIGPTYEQYF
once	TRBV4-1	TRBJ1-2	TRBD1	TGCGCCAGCAGCCAACGGGACAGAGCTAACTATGGCTACACCTTC	CASSQRDRANYGYTF
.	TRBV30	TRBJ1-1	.	TGTGCCTGGACCTACGGAGGGGGATCGCGGACTGAAGCTTTCTTT	CAWTYGGGSRTEAFF
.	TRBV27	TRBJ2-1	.	TGTGCCAGCAGTTTATCTAGGCCACGGGGTGAGCAGTTCTTC	CASSLSRPRGEQFF
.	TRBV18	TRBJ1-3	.	TGTGCCAGCTCACCTCCCAGGGGCCTCTCTGGAAACACCATATATTTT	CASSPPRGLSGNTIYF
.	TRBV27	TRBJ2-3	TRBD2	TGTGCCAGCAGTTGGGTTACCGGGACTAGGTTTTCAGATACGCAGTATTTT	CASSWVTGTRFSDTQYF
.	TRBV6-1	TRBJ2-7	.	TGTGCCAGCAGTGAATTTAGCAGGGGAGACTACGAGCAGTACTTC	CASSEFSRGDYEQYF
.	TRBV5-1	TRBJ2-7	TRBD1	TGCGCCAGCAGCTTGGAGGACAGGGGCTTCGAGCAGTACTTC	CASSLEDRGFEQYF
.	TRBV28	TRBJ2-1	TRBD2	TGTGCCAGCATTTTACGGGAGGGCTACAATGAGCAGTTCTTC	CASILREGYNEQFF
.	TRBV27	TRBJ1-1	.	TGTGCCAGCAGTTTCATTGTTCGGGTCGACACTGAAGCTTTCTTT	CASSFIVRVDTEAFF
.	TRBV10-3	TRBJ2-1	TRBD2	TGTGCCACTCAGCGCGGGGGGGGATACAATGAGCAGTTCTTC	CATQRGGGYNEQFF
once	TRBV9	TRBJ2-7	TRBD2	TGTGCCAGCAGCGCCGGACTAGCGGGCACATCCGAGCAGTACTTC	CASSAGLAGTSEQYF
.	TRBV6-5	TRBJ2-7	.	TGTGCCAGCAACGCCCACGGGGGGCCCGACGAGCAGTACTTC	CASNAHGGPDEQYF
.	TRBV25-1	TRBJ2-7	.	TGTGCCAGCAGTGATAACACAGCCACCTCCTACGAGCAGTACTTC	CASSDNTATSYEQYF
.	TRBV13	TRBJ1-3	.	TGTGCCAGCAGCTCTGGGGCTTGGGTCGGAAACACCATATATTTT	CASSSGAWVGNTIYF
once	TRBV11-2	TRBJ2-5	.	TGTGCCAGCAGCTTAGTCCGCTTCCAAGAGACCCAGTACTTC	CASSLVRFQETQYF
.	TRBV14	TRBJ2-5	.	TGTGCCAGCAGCCCCAGACAGGATCTAGGGGAGACCCAGTACTTC	CASSPRQDLGETQYF
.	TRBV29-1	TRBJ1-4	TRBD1	TGCAGCGTCACGGACAGGGACTACCCGCAGAGGGAGAATGAAAAACTGTTTTTT	CSVTDRDYPQRENEKLFF
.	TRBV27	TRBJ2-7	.	TGTGCCAGCAGCCTGACAGAAAACTACGAGCAGTACTTC	CASSLTENYEQYF
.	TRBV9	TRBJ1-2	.	TGTGCCAGCAGCCCCGGGGCCCCAAACTATGGCTACACCTTC	CASSPGAPNYGYTF
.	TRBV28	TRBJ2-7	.	TGTGCCAGCAGTTCTCGCCGCATCGAGCAGTACTTC	CASSSRRIEQYF
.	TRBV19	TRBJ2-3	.	TGTGCCAGTAGTCTACCCTGGACAGCGGATACGCAGTATTTT	CASSLPWTADTQYF
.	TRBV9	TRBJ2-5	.	TGTGCCAGCAGCGTCGGACCGGGCTCCCACGAGGGGGAGACCCAGTACTTC	CASSVGPGSHEGETQYF
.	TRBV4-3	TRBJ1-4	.	TGCGCCAGCAGCCAAGGGCTGATAAGTCTACCTAATGAAAAACTGTTTTTT	CASSQGLISLPNEKLFF
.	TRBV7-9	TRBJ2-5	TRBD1	TGTGCCTTCCACGTGGAAAACAGGGGGCGAGAGACCCAGTACTTC	CAFHVENRGRETQYF
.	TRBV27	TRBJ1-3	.	TGTGCCAGCAGTTTATCGACAGCTGGAAACACCATATATTTT	CASSLSTAGNTIYF
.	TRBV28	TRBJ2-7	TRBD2	TGTGCCAGCAGTCCCTCTAGCGGGGGAATCTCCTACGAGCAGTACTTC	CASSPSSGGISYEQYF
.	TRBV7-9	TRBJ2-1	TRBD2	TGTGCCAGCAGCCGTACTAGCGGGGGGGACAATGAGCAGTTCTTC	CASSRTSGGDNEQFF
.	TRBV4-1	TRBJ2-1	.	TGCGCCAGCAGCGCTAATAGACTGTACGTCCCTGAGCAGTTCTTC	CASSANRLYVPEQFF
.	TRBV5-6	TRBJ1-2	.	TGTGCCAGCAGCTTGGCCGCCCCTTGGGGCCTGAACTATGGCTACACCTTC	CASSLAAPWGLNYGYTF
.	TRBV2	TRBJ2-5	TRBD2	TGTGCCAGCAATCCCCGACTAGCGGGAGAACCCCAAGAGACCCAGTACTTC	CASNPRLAGEPQETQYF
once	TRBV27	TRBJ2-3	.	TGTGCCAGCACGGGTGGCGGGTCTAGCACAGATACGCAGTATTTT	CASTGGGSSTDTQYF
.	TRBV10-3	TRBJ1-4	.	TGTGCCATCAGTGAAGGGGCGGGGTTGGCTAATGAAAAACTGTTTTTT	CAISEGAGLANEKLFF